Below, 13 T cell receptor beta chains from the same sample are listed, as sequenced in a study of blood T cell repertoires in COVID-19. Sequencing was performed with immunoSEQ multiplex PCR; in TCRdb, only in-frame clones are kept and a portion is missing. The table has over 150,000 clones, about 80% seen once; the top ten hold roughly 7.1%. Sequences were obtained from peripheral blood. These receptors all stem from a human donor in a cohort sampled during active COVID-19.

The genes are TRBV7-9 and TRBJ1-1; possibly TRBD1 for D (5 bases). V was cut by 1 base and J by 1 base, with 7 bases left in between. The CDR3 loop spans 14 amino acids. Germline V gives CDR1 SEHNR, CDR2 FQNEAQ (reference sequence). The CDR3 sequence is CASSLVDRNTEAFF. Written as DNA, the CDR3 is TGTGCCAGCAGCTTAGTTGACAGGAACACTGAAGCTTTCTTT.

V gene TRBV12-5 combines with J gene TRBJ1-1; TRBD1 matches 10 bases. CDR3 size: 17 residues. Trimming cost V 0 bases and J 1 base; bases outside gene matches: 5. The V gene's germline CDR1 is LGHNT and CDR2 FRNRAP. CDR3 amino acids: CASGLVTGGGGNTEAFF. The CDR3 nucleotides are TGTGCTAGTGGTTTGGTGACAGGGGGCGGTGGGAACACTGAAGCTTTCTTT. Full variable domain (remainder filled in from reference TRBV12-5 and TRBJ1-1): DARVTQTPRHKVTEMGQEVTMRCQPILGHNTVFWYRQTMMQGLELLAYFRNRAPLDDSGMPKDRFSAEMPDATLATLKIQPSEPRDSAVYFCASGLVTGGGGNTEAFFGQGTRLTVV.

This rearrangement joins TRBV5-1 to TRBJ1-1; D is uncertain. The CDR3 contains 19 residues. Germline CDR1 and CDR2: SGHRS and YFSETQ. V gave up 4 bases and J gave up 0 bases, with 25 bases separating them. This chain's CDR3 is CASSTEPTGLTAMNTEAFF. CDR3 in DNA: TGCGCCAGCAGCACGGAACCAACTGGACTCACCGCTATGAACACTGAAGCTTTCTTT.

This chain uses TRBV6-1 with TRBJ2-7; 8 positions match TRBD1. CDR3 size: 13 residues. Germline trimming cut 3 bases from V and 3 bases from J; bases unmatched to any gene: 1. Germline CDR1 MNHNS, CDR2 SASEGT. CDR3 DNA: TGTGCCAGCAGTGAGGGACAGGTCTACGAGCAGTACTTC. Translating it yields CASSEGQVYEQYF.

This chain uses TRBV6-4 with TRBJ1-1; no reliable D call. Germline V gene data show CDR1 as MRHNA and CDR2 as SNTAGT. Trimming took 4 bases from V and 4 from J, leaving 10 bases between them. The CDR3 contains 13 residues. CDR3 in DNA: TGTGCCAGCAGTGTTTCAGGTGGCACTGAAGCTTTCTTT. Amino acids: CASSVSGGTEAFF.

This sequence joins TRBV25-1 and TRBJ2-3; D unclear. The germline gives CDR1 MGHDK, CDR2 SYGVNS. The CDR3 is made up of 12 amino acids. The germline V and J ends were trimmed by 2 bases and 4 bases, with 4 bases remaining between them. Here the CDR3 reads CASSETADTQYF. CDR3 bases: TGTGCCAGCAGTGAAACTGCAGATACGCAGTATTTT.

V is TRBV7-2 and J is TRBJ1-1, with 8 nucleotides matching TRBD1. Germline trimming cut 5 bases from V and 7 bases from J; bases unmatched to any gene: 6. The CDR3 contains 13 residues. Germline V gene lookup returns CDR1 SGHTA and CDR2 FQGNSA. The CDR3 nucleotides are TGTGCCAGCAGCCTACAGGGGGACAGTGAAGCTTTCTTT. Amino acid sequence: CASSLQGDSEAFF.

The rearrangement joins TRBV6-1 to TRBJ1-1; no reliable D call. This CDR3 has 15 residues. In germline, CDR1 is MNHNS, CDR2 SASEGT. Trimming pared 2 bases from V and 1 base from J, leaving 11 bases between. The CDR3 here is CASSERSAGNTEAFF. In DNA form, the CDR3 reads TGTGCCAGCAGTGAAAGGTCGGCAGGGAACACTGAAGCTTTCTTT.

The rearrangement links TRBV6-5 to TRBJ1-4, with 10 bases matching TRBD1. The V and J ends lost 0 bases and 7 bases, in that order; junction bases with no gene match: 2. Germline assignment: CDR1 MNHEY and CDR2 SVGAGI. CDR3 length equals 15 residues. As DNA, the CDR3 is TGTGCCAGCAGTTACTCGCGGACAGGGGGTGAAAAACTGTTTTTT. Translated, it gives CASSYSRTGGEKLFF.

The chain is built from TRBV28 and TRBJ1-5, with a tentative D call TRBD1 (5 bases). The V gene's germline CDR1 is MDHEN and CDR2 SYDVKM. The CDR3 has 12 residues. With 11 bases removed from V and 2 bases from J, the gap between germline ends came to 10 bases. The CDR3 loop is CAGKTGNQPQHF. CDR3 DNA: TGTGCCGGAAAGACAGGCAATCAGCCCCAGCATTTT.

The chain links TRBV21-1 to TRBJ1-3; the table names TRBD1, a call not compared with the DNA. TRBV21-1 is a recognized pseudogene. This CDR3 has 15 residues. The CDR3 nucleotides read TGTGCCAGCAGCCAACCAGGGGGGCCCGGAAACACCATATATTTT. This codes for CASSQPGGPGNTIYF.

The CDR3 spells CASSYSLTGSPLHF. The DNA for the CDR3 is TGTGCCAGCAGTTACTCCCTCACCGGGTCACCCCTCCACTTT. This chain joins TRBV6-6 and TRBJ1-6, with D unresolved. The CDR3 sequence is 14 residues long. Germline CDR1 is MNHNY and CDR2 is SVGAGI (reference sequence). The V and J ends lost 0 bases and 10 bases respectively, with 10 bases between them.

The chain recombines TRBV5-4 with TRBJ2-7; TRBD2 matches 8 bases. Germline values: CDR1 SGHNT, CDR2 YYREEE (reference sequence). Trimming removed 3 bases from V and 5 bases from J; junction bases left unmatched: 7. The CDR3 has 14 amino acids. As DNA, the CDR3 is TGTGCCAGCAGCTCCGGGACTAGTCGAAACGAGCAGTACTTC. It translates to CASSSGTSRNEQYF.